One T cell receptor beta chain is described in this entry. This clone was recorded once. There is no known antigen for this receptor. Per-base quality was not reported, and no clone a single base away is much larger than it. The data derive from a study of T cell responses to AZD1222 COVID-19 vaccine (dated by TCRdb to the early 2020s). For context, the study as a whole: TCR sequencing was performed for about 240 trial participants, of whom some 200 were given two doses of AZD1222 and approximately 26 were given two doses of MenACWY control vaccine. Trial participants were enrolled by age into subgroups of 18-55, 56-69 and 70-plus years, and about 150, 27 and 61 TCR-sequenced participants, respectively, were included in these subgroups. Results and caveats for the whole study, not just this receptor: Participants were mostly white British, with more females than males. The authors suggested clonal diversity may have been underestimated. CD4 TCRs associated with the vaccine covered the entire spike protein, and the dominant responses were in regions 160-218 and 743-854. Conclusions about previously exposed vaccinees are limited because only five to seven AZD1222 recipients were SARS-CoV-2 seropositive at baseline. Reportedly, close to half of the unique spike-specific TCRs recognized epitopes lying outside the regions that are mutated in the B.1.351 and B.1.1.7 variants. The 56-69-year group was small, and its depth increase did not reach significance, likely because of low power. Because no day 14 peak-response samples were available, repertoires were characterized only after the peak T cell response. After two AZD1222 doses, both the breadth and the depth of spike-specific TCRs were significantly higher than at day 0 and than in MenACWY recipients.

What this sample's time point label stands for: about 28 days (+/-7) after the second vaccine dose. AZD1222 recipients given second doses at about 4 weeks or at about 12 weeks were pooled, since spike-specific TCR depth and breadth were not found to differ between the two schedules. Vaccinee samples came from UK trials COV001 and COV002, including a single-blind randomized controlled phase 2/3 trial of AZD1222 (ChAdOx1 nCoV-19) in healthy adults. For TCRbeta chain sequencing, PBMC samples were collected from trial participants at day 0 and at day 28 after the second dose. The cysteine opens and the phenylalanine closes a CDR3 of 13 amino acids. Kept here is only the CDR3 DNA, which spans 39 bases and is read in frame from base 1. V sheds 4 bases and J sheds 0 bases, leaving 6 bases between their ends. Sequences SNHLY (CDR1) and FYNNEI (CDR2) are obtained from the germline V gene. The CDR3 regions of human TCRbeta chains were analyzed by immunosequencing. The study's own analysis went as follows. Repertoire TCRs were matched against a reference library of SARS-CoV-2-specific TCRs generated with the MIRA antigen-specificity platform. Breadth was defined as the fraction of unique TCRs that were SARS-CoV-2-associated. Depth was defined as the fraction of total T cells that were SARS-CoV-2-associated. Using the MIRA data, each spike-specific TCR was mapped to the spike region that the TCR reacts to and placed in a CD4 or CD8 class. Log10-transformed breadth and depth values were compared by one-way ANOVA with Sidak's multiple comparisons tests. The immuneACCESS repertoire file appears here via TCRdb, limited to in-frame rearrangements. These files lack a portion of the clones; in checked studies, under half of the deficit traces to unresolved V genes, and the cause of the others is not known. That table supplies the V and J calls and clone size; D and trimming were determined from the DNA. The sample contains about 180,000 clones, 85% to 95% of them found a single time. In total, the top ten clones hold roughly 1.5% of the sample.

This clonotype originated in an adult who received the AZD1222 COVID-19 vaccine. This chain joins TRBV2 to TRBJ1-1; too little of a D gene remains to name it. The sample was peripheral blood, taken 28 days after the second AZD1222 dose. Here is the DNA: TGTGCCAGCAGTGGTGTCTTGAACACTGAAGCTTTCTTT. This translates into CASSGVLNTEAFF.